This passage covers 5 T cell receptor beta chains from one sample sequenced in a study of blood T cells in healthy people across ages. For the second PCR, which ran for about 7 to 11 cycles, a sample-barcoded 5' primer and a J-beta primer mix were used. TCRdb reanalysed the 5' RACE reads using MiXCR and keeps one entry per CDR3 protein. The sample contains 780,000 or so distinct CDR3 sequences, 45% to 70% of which appear only once. The sequencing input was blood. These TCRs come from a man in his forties in good health.

The chain links TRBV20-1 to TRBJ2-4, with TRBD1 identical over 8 bases. Near its end, the DNA agrees better with TRBJ2-7, so the J call may be wrong. From germline, CDR1 is DFQATT and CDR2 SNEGSKA (reference sequence). This CDR3 comprises 13 residues. The CDR3 nucleotides read TGCAGTGCTAGAGACCCGACAGGGGACGAGCAGTACTTC. Amino acid sequence: CSARDPTGDEQYF.

The V call is TRBV20-1, the J call TRBJ1-1; D remains ambiguous. Looked up from germline, CDR1 is DFQATT and CDR2 is SNEGSKA (reference sequence). The germline V and J ends were trimmed by 5 bases and 1 base, with 8 bases remaining between them. The CDR3 runs to 12 residues. The CDR3 nucleotides read TGCAGTGCTGGCGTGGAGAACACTGAAGCTTTCTTT. It yields the protein CSAGVENTEAFF.

This clonotype was seen more than once but under ten times. V usage is TRBV29-1 and J usage is TRBJ2-7, with unresolved D. The V end was cut by 4 bases, the J end by 0 bases, with 10 bases between. In germline, CDR1 is SQVTM, CDR2 ANQGSEA. The CDR3 extends over 13 amino acids. CDR3 amino acids: CSVGRSSSYEQYF. CDR3 sequence (DNA): TGCAGCGTTGGACGCTCTAGCTCCTACGAGCAGTACTTC.

The V gene is TRBV20-1, the J gene TRBJ2-3; D uncertain. Germline values: CDR1 DFQATT, CDR2 SNEGSKA (reference sequence). The V end was cut by 0 bases, the J end by 6 bases, with 7 bases between. This CDR3 has 12 amino acids. The CDR3 reads CSARDRRDTQYF. In DNA form, the CDR3 reads TGCAGTGCTAGAGATCGCCGGGATACGCAGTATTTT.

This chain connects TRBV27 to TRBJ1-5, with 7 bases fitting TRBD1. The germline V gene encodes CDR1 MNHEY and CDR2 SMNVEV (reference sequence). V dropped 5 bases and J dropped 2; count of bases not matched to a gene: 9. CDR3 length: 16 residues. DNA for the CDR3: TGTGCCAGCAGTCGAGACAGGGCGGGTCGCAATCAGCCCCAGCATTTT. This translates into CASSRDRAGRNQPQHF.